The clone carrying this T cell receptor beta chain has only a few counts. In TCRdb, the 5' RACE reads were re-called with MiXCR into one record per CDR3 protein. Seen here are approximately 340,000 distinct CDR3 sequences, 7.5% to 9% observed once, and the top ten hold under 20%. The CDR3 extends over 18 amino acids. Looked up from germline, CDR1 is MNHEY and CDR2 is SVGAGI. V was clipped by 0 bases and J by 5 bases; unmatched bases: 9. The sample comes from a study of T cells after yellow fever vaccination. This rearrangement joins TRBV6-5 to TRBJ2-3; 12 positions match TRBD2. This clonotype was obtained from a man aged 18 to 35 who received the YFV17D yellow fever vaccine. The sample consisted of PBMCs, taken on the day of the first yellow fever vaccination. The CDR3 DNA reads as TGTGCCAGCAGTTACTCTTGGGCTAGCGGGGGGGCACAAGATACGCAGTATTTT. It is translated as CASSYSWASGGAQDTQYF.